A single sample gave rise to the 19 T cell receptor beta chains below, sequenced in a study of CD4 T cell repertoires in COVID-19 (dated by TCRdb to the early 2020s). The time point label for this specimen denotes: sample from a COVID-19-recovered individual after infection. Libraries were built with the immunoSEQ multiplex PCR assay. TCRdb mirrors the immuneACCESS table, restricted to in-frame sequences. Some clones are absent from its copies; in checked studies, under half trace to an unresolved V gene, and the reason for the others is unknown. The sample table lists approximately 79,000 clones, about four fifths of them with a count of one. The ten largest clones take up roughly 0.6% of the sample. The specimen comprised CD4+ T cells from peripheral blood, sampled after recovery from COVID-19. The receptors shown here come from a human donor who had COVID-19.

V is TRBV27 and J is TRBJ1-1; no reliable D call. The CDR3 is 14 amino acids. The ends were cut back, 3 bases at V and 3 bases at J, with 11 bases in the middle. Germline V gene data show CDR1 as MNHEY and CDR2 as SMNVEV (reference sequence). The CDR3 reads CASSLTGIDTEAFF. The CDR3 nucleotides are TGTGCCAGCAGTTTGACGGGTATCGACACTGAAGCTTTCTTT.

This rearrangement joins TRBV6-5 to TRBJ2-3; D not resolved. The CDR3 sequence is 13 residues long. Germline CDR1 reads MNHEY; CDR2 reads SVGAGI. The germline V and J ends were trimmed by 8 bases and 0 bases, with 9 bases remaining between them. CDR3 bases: TGTGCCAGCGCGCGGCCTAGCACAGATACGCAGTATTTT. Amino acids: CASARPSTDTQYF.

The rearrangement joins TRBV19 to TRBJ2-5; D may be TRBD1 or TRBD2 (5 bases each). The germline CDR1 and CDR2 sequences are LNHDA and SQIVND (reference sequence). V lost 1 base and J 2 bases, leaving 11 bases between the germline ends. This CDR3 spans 15 amino acids. For the CDR3, the DNA is TGTGCCAGTAGTATAGGATGGGGGATTCAAGAGACCCAGTACTTC. The encoded protein is CASSIGWGIQETQYF.

V and J are TRBV30 and TRBJ1-1, with D uncertain. The CDR3 loop spans 12 amino acids. Germline-derived CDR1 and CDR2 are GTSNPN and SVGIG (reference sequence). With 6 bases removed from V and 2 bases from J, the gap between germline ends came to 10 bases. The CDR3 sequence is CACGEANTEAFF. The CDR3 region has the DNA TGTGCCTGTGGGGAAGCTAACACTGAAGCTTTCTTT.

This clone occurred once. The rearrangement links TRBV5-6 to TRBJ2-5; D call uncertain. The CDR3 covers 14 residues. V lost 1 base and J lost 5, with 12 bases in between. Germline values: CDR1 SGHDT, CDR2 YYEEEE. CDR3 amino acids: CASSLSRTVETQYF. The DNA of the CDR3 is TGTGCCAGCAGCTTGAGTCGGACGGTGGAGACCCAGTACTTC.

The chain links TRBV6-1 to TRBJ1-2, with D uncertain. Germline V CDR1 and CDR2: MNHNS, SASEGT. The V end lost 1 base, the J end lost 8 bases, and 5 bases lay between the germline ends. The CDR3 length is 11 residues. The DNA for the CDR3 is TGTGCCAGCAGTGAAGGGTGGGGCTACACCTTC. It is translated as CASSEGWGYTF.

V usage is TRBV10-2 and J usage is TRBJ2-5; TRBD1 aligns across 7 bases. CDR1 is WSHSY and CDR2 is SAAADI in the germline V gene. The CDR3 extends over 14 amino acids. J lost 5 bases, V lost 5 bases, and 8 bases had no gene match. As DNA, the CDR3 is TGCGCCAGCAGTCACGCCAGGGGGTACGAGACCCAGTACTTC. This codes for CASSHARGYETQYF.

To note about this clone: Other DNA variants within this sample encode the same CDR3. The V gene is TRBV28, the J gene TRBJ1-3; the D gene is possibly TRBD1 (5 bases). Germline CDR1 and CDR2: MDHEN and SYDVKM. The CDR3 contains 15 residues. V was shortened by 5 bases and J by 1 base, with 12 bases between the two germline ends. CDR3 region: CASSRGTSSGNTIYF. The CDR3 bases are TGTGCCAGCAGTAGAGGGACTTCATCTGGAAACACCATATATTTT. The complete variable domain, with remaining parts taken from reference TRBV28 and TRBJ1-3, reads DVKVTQSSRYLVKRTGEKVFLECVQDMDHENMFWYRQDPGLGLRLIYFSYDVKMKEKGDIPEGYSVSREKKERFSLILESASTNQTSMYLCASSRGTSSGNTIYFGEGSWLTVV.

The genes are TRBV2 and TRBJ2-3; tentatively, D is TRBD2 (5 bases). The V gene lost 1 base and the J gene lost 6 bases, with 11 bases spanning the gap. The germline V gene has CDR1 SNHLY and CDR2 FYNNEI. CDR3 length: 14 residues. The CDR3 loop reads CASSEGRWWDTQYF. CDR3 coding DNA: TGTGCCAGCAGTGAAGGGAGGTGGTGGGATACGCAGTATTTT.

The rearrangement links TRBV4-2 to TRBJ2-1; D might be TRBD1 (5 bases). Deletions cut 0 bases from V and 13 bases from J, with 19 bases between. This CDR3 has 15 residues. The germline gives CDR1 LGHNA, CDR2 YNFKEQ. The CDR3 nucleotides are TGTGCCAGCAGCCAAGATCGAGACAGCGCGACCATACAGTTCTTC. Its translation is CASSQDRDSATIQFF.

CDR3 nucleotide sequence: TGCAGCGTTGTTACGGCCCTTAGGTCCAATGAGCAGTTCTTC. Protein product: CSVVTALRSNEQFF. This chain connects TRBV29-1 to TRBJ2-1; the D is unclear. Germline V lookup: CDR1 SQVTM, CDR2 ANQGSEA. Between the trimmed V and J ends, which lost 4 bases and 6 bases, there was a span of 16 bases. This CDR3 is 14 amino acids long.

V is TRBV14 and J is TRBJ2-7, with 8 bases aligning to TRBD2. V shed 4 bases and J 0 bases; nucleotides not matched to a gene: 2. Germline CDR1 and CDR2: SGHDN and FVKESK. CDR3 length: 14 residues. DNA for the CDR3: TGTGCCAGCAGCCTTAGCGGGAACTCCTACGAGCAGTACTTC. Translation: CASSLSGNSYEQYF.

This clone showed up just a few times. V gene TRBV3-1 (or the pseudogene TRBV3-2) combines with J gene TRBJ2-3, with 9 bases identical to TRBD2. The V gene's germline CDR1 is LGHDT and CDR2 YNNKEL (reference sequence). The CDR3 is 17 amino acids. Trimming removed 4 bases from V and 3 bases from J; junction bases left unmatched: 11. CDR3 sequence reads: CASSPSRGGFGTDTQYF. CDR3 bases: TGTGCCAGCAGCCCCTCGCGGGGGGGCTTCGGAACAGATACGCAGTATTTT.

This clone was detected only once. The rearrangement uses TRBV9 and TRBJ2-3, with D perhaps TRBD1 (5 bases). From germline, CDR1 is SGDLS and CDR2 YYNGEE. The V gene lost 2 bases and the J gene lost 5 bases, with 15 bases spanning the gap. The CDR3 loop spans 15 amino acids. The CDR3 DNA is TGTGCCAGCAGCGTGCAGGGTATTACAGGAGATACGCAGTATTTT. Translated: CASSVQGITGDTQYF.

This clone showed up just a few times. The chain joins TRBV7-2 to TRBJ2-5, with D unclear. Germline values: CDR1 SGHTA, CDR2 FQGNSA. Trimming stripped 3 bases from V and 5 bases from J, with 16 bases between. This CDR3 contains 15 residues. CDR3 sequence: CASSLMVGSGETQYF. Here the CDR3 DNA reads TGTGCCAGCAGCTTGATGGTGGGGTCTGGGGAGACCCAGTACTTC.

This chain connects TRBV7-2 to TRBJ1-3; maybe TRBD1 (6 bases). Germline CDR1 reads SGHTA; CDR2 reads FQGNSA. Trimming removed 5 bases from V and 7 bases from J, with 21 bases in between. The CDR3 extends over 16 amino acids. This chain's CDR3 is CASSQSGAARRNTIYF. CDR3 coding DNA: TGTGCCAGCAGCCAATCAGGGGCCGCCCGAAGGAACACCATATATTTT.

The chain has TRBV6-4 and TRBJ1-1; D not resolved. The CDR3 contains 15 residues. Trimming took off 3 bases at V and 1 base at J, with 12 bases between the two ends. Germline CDR1 reads MRHNA; CDR2 reads SNTAGT. This CDR3 reads CASSESYTRNTEAFF. The DNA of the CDR3 is TGTGCCAGCAGTGAAAGCTACACCCGGAACACTGAAGCTTTCTTT.

The chain combines TRBV7-8 with TRBJ2-5; 9 bases map to TRBD2. The CDR3 runs 15 residues. Germline V gene lookup returns CDR1 SGHVS and CDR2 FQNEAQ. The V and J ends lost 0 bases and 2 bases, in that order; junction bases with no gene match: 1. CDR3 nucleotide sequence: TGTGCCAGCAGCTTAGCTCTAGCGGGGCAAGAGACCCAGTACTTC. As protein: CASSLALAGQETQYF.

The chain joins TRBV28 to TRBJ1-2; D possibly corresponds to TRBD1 (5 bases). Germline values: CDR1 MDHEN, CDR2 SYDVKM. V lost 3 bases to trimming and J lost 2 bases, with 13 bases between them. CDR3 length: 15 residues. The CDR3 coding sequence is TGTGCCAGCAGTTTGGGTGGACAACCAAACTATGGCTACACCTTC. Protein sequence: CASSLGGQPNYGYTF.